This T cell receptor beta chain originates from a study of brain T cells in children with intractable seizures (dated by TCRdb to the early 2020s). Describing the broader study: Resected brain tissue from about 50 pediatric epilepsy surgery cases was first screened for immune gene transcripts using a NanoString immunology panel. Among the approximately twelve selected surgery cases, pre-surgery blood was additionally sequenced for eight, leaving four cases with brain tissue only.

Worth noting for this clone: The antigen this receptor binds is unknown. No base-level quality is on record; no much larger clone is a single base apart.

Spanning cysteine to phenylalanine, the CDR3 consists of 14 amino acids. Here the CDR3 DNA is all that survives: 42 bases in frame from base 1. From V the trimming removes 6 bases and from J it removes 2 bases, while the gene matches leave 8 bases of the junction unaccounted for. Via the germline V gene, CDR1 is SQVTM and CDR2 ANQGSEA. Findings and caveats that apply to the study as a whole: Viral specificity was inferred solely from CDR3 sequence similarity, and the HCMV serostatus of the patients was not known. Because sequencing depth differed between pre- and post-surgery blood, the absence of clones from the pre-surgery sample may reflect undersampling.

The time point label, read with the paper, signifies: blood from clinic visit 5 months post-surgery; TSC patient then seizure free. The surgery cases that showed the highest brain T cell transcript signatures were chosen for TCR beta chain sequencing of brain tissue, and of blood when it was available. Before surgery, the patients had been given at least one anti-epileptic drug. The TCR-sequenced patients were children whose drug-resistant epilepsy was caused by tuberous sclerosis complex, focal cortical dysplasia, Rasmussen encephalitis or hemimegalencephaly. Bulk genomic DNA was extracted from unsorted brain tissue and whole blood with the Monarch genomic DNA purification kit. TCR beta chain sequences were generated from genomic DNA using the immunoSEQ assay. Per the source publication's procedure: CDR3 sequences that did not begin with the conserved framework cysteine at position 104 were removed manually. To get clonality, the normalized Shannon's Diversity Index was subtracted from one, giving values from 0 (maximal diversity) to 1 (oligoclonal). Chi-squared comparison-of-proportions tests were used to check whether the frequency of the same CDR3 differed between samples, for example brain versus blood. Public clonotypes were found by searching immuneACCESS, and the VDJdb browser was used to assess similarity to known antiviral clonotypes. TCRdb took this table from immuneACCESS and kept in-frame rearrangements with V and J called. Such tables lack part of the clones; where checked against another copy, unresolved V genes explain under half of the gap, and the rest is unexplained. V and J calls and clone size are those listed in that table; D and trimming were worked out from the DNA. The sample table records hundreds of thousands of clones; nearly 95% of these occur just once. The ten biggest clones cover roughly 6% of the sample.

This material consisted of peripheral blood, taken around 5 months after surgery. This receptor was taken from a boy in the first two years of life with tuberous sclerosis and intractable seizures. This sequence uses TRBV29-1 and TRBJ1-2; 8 junctional bases match TRBD1. The nucleotide sequence reads TGCAGCGTCGGATCGCGGGACAGGAACTATGGCTACACCTTC. It is translated as CSVGSRDRNYGYTF.